This T cell receptor beta chain came from a study of T cell responses to AZD1222 COVID-19 vaccine. Timing groups of about 4 and about 12 weeks for second doses were pooled. Generated by immunoSEQ multiplex PCR, the TCRdb table keeps only in-frame clones and is missing some. The profile covers 90,000 to 120,000 clones, with approximately 92% appearing a single time and about 8.1% taken by the ten largest. On this clone itself: Its specificity is not known.

Findings of the study overall: Most donors were white British and more were female, and clonal diversity was possibly underestimated. AZD1222 recipients seropositive at baseline numbered only 5 or 6. Unmutated variant regions are reportedly targeted by nearly half of spike-specific TCRs.

The germline V and J ends were trimmed by 3 bases and 3 bases, with 11 bases remaining between them. This CDR3 comprises 15 residues. The germline V gene has CDR1 KGHSH and CDR2 LQKENI. The chain recombines TRBV18 with TRBJ1-4; D unclear. Sequencing used peripheral blood, obtained 28 days after the second AZD1222 dose. The TCR originated in an adult who received the AZD1222 COVID-19 vaccine. The CDR3 bases are TGTGCCAGCTCACCTGGTGGCGGTGCTAATGAAAAACTGTTTTTT. Protein: CASSPGGGANEKLFF.